The TCR beta chain under discussion was sequenced for a study of siplizumab effects on memory and regulatory T cells. Study-wide results and caveats: Versus about 26% in controls, the mappable alloreactive CD4+ clones averaged about 69% Treg-derived with siplizumab. Proliferating siplizumab-culture Treg suppressive function went unconfirmed.

Comments on this clone: The target antigen is unknown.

Assays covered roughly 90,000 TCR templates per sample. Repertoires were generated with immunoSEQ multiplex PCR, while TCRdb's copy carries only in-frame clones and drops some. The sample consists of about 100,000 clones, more than 85% of them appearing once. CDR3 length: 17 residues. The V gene lost 1 base and the J gene lost 5 bases, with 17 bases spanning the gap. CDR1 is LNHDA, CDR2 SQIVND, per germline (reference sequence). The clonotype was recovered from a human donor in good health. Some clones in this sample may be carry-over from other donors' samples. The chain has TRBV19 and TRBJ2-2; TRBD1 might be the D (6 bases). The sequencing sample was made of CD4+ T cells sorted from blood. This chain's CDR3 is CASSIAAWGRGTGELFF. CDR3 nucleotide sequence: TGTGCCAGTAGTATAGCGGCGTGGGGGCGAGGGACCGGGGAGCTGTTTTTT.